What follows describes a single TCR beta chain. What it binds is unknown. These data originate in a study of beta chain features in type 1 diabetes. General study points: Shortening that was moderate but significant affected the TCRB CDR3s of Type 1 diabetes patients in all four CD4+ subsets. TCRB rearrangement may or may not be influenced by HLA type; here this remained unresolved.

Germline-derived CDR1 and CDR2 are SQVTM and ANQGSEA. The CDR3 is 15 amino acids. Trimming at V came to 6 bases and at J to 4 bases, leaving 11 bases not matched to a gene. Every bit of the isolated RNA underwent reverse transcription, so sequencing read expressed TCRB transcripts. Data came from immunoSEQ multiplex PCR; TCRdb stores just in-frame clones and leaves some out. This sample has 150,000 or so clones, with roughly 8% found just once. Sequencing input: central memory CD4+ T cells from blood. The V and J genes are TRBV29-1 and TRBJ1-2; TRBD1 matches 10 bases. This clonotype originated in a woman aged 18-29 years with type 1 diabetes. The CDR3 region has the DNA TGCAGCGTCGACATCCCCGGGACAGGGGCCTATGGCTACACCTTC. It specifies CSVDIPGTGAYGYTF.